Sequencing of this T cell receptor (beta chain) was carried out in a study of T cell repertoires in cytomegalovirus infection. Study summary: In public TCR beta signatures, there were indications of both CMV infection and matching HLA type.

This clonotype was seen a few times. Its antigen is not identified. TCRdb reprocessed the reads with MiXCR, giving one entry per CDR3 protein. Of nearly 650,000 distinct CDR3 sequences detected, roughly a quarter appear once; the ten largest clones hold 7.5% to 9%. V was cut by 4 bases and J by 1 base, with 9 bases left in between. CDR1 is DFQATT and CDR2 is SNEGSKA in the germline V gene (reference sequence). The CDR3 runs to 13 residues. Study conclusions and caveats: HLA-C-restricted CMV clonotypes gave the most frequent clonotype in two of eight donors. Summed frequency of shared TCR beta families picked out CMV carriers who also had the relevant HLA.

V usage is TRBV20-1 and J usage is TRBJ2-3; D might be TRBD1 (5 bases). The sequence was obtained from a human donor in good health (CMV status not recorded). Some clones in this sample may be carry-over from other donors' samples. Input material: CD8+ T cells from PBMCs. The CDR3 loop reads CSAKDTRTDTQYF. The CDR3 DNA follows: TGCAGTGCTAAGGACACCCGCACAGATACGCAGTATTTT.